The entry below describes one T cell receptor beta chain. Its matching antigen is unknown. This record comes from a study of OX40 agonist ivuxolimab in advanced cancers. In the study overall: Ivuxolimab was delivered to patients intravenously every 2 weeks at doses spanning 0.01 to 10 mg/kg. A mean age of 60 years, range roughly 23 to 79, was recorded, and 82.7% were male.

Study findings and constraints: Clonal expansion among partial responders at 0.1-3.0 mg/kg ranked near the lowest.

Repertoires were generated with immunoSEQ multiplex PCR, while TCRdb's copy carries only in-frame clones and drops some. The sample has around 33,000 clones; about 80% are singletons. Patients were ruled out by autoimmune disease history or systemic immunosuppression. Sequencing used CD4+ or CD8+ T cells sorted from blood, obtained in a trial of the OX40 agonist ivuxolimab. This receptor was identified in an adult with an advanced solid tumor such as melanoma, head and neck, liver or kidney cancer.

The CDR3 DNA follows: TGTGCCAGCCTCTCTAGCGGGGGGGGTAGGACAGATACGCAGTATTTT. It specifies CASLSSGGGRTDTQYF. The chain joins TRBV7-9 to TRBJ2-3; 12 nucleotides align to TRBD2. J was trimmed by 3 bases and V by 8 bases; bases with no gene match: 9. This CDR3 has 16 residues. CDR1 and CDR2 (germline): SEHNR, FQNEAQ (reference sequence).